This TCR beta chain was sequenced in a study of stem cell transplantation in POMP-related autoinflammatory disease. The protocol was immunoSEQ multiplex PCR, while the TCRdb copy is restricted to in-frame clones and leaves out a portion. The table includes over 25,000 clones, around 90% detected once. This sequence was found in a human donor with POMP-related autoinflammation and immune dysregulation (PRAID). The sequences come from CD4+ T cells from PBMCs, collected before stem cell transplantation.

The CDR3 nucleotides read TGTGCCAGCAGGACCGGGACTATCTCCTACGAGCAGTACTTC. Translation: CASRTGTISYEQYF. V is TRBV2 and J is TRBJ2-7; 7 bases agree with TRBD2. V shed 6 bases and J 0 bases; nucleotides not matched to a gene: 5. The CDR3 has 14 amino acids. The germline V gene has CDR1 SNHLY and CDR2 FYNNEI.